Detailed here is one T cell receptor (beta chain). The antigen remains unidentified. The treatment was: some 19 received Ad26.COV2.S at low or high dose, single or two shots; 5 received placebo; per-sample allocation not given. All samples were drawn on day 63, counting from the first vaccine or placebo injection. The data belong to a study of Ad26.COV2.S vaccination and SARS-CoV-2 variants. For the study at large: Ad26.COV2.S shots went into the muscle once or twice, 56 days apart.

The germline V gene has CDR1 LNHDA and CDR2 SQIVND (reference sequence). Deletions cut 4 bases from V and 0 bases from J, with 15 bases between. The CDR3 has 16 amino acids. The repertoire was sequenced with immunoSEQ multiplex PCR; TCRdb's copy has only in-frame clones and lacks some. The sample records 300,000 to 350,000 clones, around 90% being singletons. Overall study results and limits: Responses of spike-specific T cells (both CD8+ and CD4+) reportedly showed substantial breadth after vaccination. Similar non-spike TCR breadth was observed in recipients of vaccine and of placebo.

The chain uses TRBV19 and TRBJ2-5, with TRBD2 as a possible D gene (5 bases). This clonotype was sampled from a person aged 18-60 years who received the Ad26.COV2.S COVID-19 vaccine or a placebo. Specimen: peripheral blood, collected in a trial of Ad26.COV2.S vaccine versus placebo. This CDR3 reads CASSTTGISNQETQYF. The CDR3 region has the DNA TGTGCCAGTAGTACCACCGGGATCTCAAACCAAGAGACCCAGTACTTC.